This paragraph covers one T cell receptor (beta chain) sequence. The entry originates in a study of blood T cell repertoires in COVID-19. Background on the study: Samples representing acute and convalescent COVID-19 were sourced from the United States, Italy and Spain.

This CDR3 contains 14 residues. Germline V gene data show CDR1 as SGHAT and CDR2 as FQNNGV. The germline V and J ends were trimmed by 1 base and 7 bases, with 11 bases remaining between them. In the original workflow: Amplification with reference gene primers provided the estimates of nucleated cell counts. TCRdb's copy holds only in-frame clones and misses some; the assay was immunoSEQ multiplex PCR. That table supplies the V and J calls and clone size; D and trimming were determined from the DNA. In the table there are some 290,000 clones, more than 70% of which are singletons. This chain connects TRBV11-2 to TRBJ1-5; D gene ambiguous. Sequencing used peripheral blood. This sequence originates from a woman aged 25-40 years with COVID-19, enrolled during active disease. The CDR3 loop reads CASSLGGFGQPQHF. In DNA form, the CDR3 reads TGTGCCAGCAGCTTAGGAGGTTTCGGGCAGCCCCAGCATTTT. The variable domain in full, with the rest retrieved from reference TRBV11-2 and TRBJ1-5, is EAGVAQSPRYKIIEKRQSVAFWCNPISGHATLYWYQQILGQGPKLLIQFQNNGVVDDSQLPKDRFSAERLKGVDSTLKIQPAKLEDSAVYLCASSLGGFGQPQHFGDGTRLSIL.